This record concerns one T cell receptor (beta chain) sequence. This clone turned up a few times. The antigen it binds to is not known. Base-call qualities are not available, and no considerably larger clone is one nucleotide away. The data belong to a study of blood T cell repertoires in COVID-19 (dated by TCRdb to between 2020 and 2021). In terms of the full investigation: Collaborator samples came from the United States, Italy and Spain and covered acute and convalescent phases of COVID-19. A freely available public database, intended as a resource for researchers studying the immune response to SARS-CoV-2, is where the repertoires were released. The material from the prospective study consisted of cDNA or gDNA derived from T cells, B-cell-depleted T cells, or PBMCs. Subjects who had been exposed to COVID-19, were actively infected with it, or had recovered from it provided the deeply sampled blood TCRbeta repertoires that made up the dataset. The samples were drawn from two sources: the first 160 participants of the ongoing ImmuneRACE study, and 1,254 subjects contributed by 6 global collaborators. Where HLA class I and class II types were available, the types were taken from metadata supplied by the sample provider, not from assay-based typing. The sample metadata nearly always contained a de-identified subject ID, COVID-19 status, age in years and sex.

TCRbeta CDR3 regions were amplified from genomic DNA by means of the immunoSEQ Assay, a bias-controlled multiplex PCR. As for the original processing: The number of nucleated cells in each sample was estimated from the amplification of reference gene primers within the assay. Sequence reads were collapsed and filtered to measure the absolute abundance of every unique TCRbeta CDR3 rearrangement. For each sample, productive Simpson clonality was calculated as the square root of Simpson's diversity index across productive rearrangements. TCRdb re-hosts the immuneACCESS table, in-frame sequences only. Its copies lack some clones; in the studies checked, an unresolved V gene accounts for under half of them, and the cause for the rest is not known. For V, J and clone size, that table is used; D and trimming come from the DNA. Within this sample are about 62,000 clones, with around 85% of them counted one time only. About 18% of the sample rests with the top ten.

Broad study findings and their caveats: How much clinical and demographic metadata was included differed by source and by participant, and the metadata was provided uncurated.

The CDR3 sequence holds 16 residues, the cysteine and phenylalanine included. The kept DNA is CDR3 alone, 48 bases in frame from the first base. V has 3 bases trimmed and J has 5 bases trimmed; junction bases matching no gene number 10. The germline V gene gives CDR1 as WSHSY and CDR2 as SAAADI. The collaborating institutions used their own protocols to collect whole blood in K2EDTA tubes. For TCRbeta analysis, collaborators shipped samples in one of three forms: frozen whole blood, isolated PBMCs, or DNA extracted from either of those sample types. Material for sequencing was peripheral blood. This TCR came from a man aged 55 to 69 with acute or convalescent COVID-19. The chain is encoded by TRBV10-2 joined to TRBJ2-3; 8 bases in between match TRBD2. The sequence in DNA is TGCGCCAGCAGTGAACCAGCGGGAGAACAACTAGATACGCAGTATTTT. It codes for CASSEPAGEQLDTQYF.